The TCR beta chain under discussion was sequenced for a study of T cells in Graves' hyperthyroidism and ophthalmopathy. A note on this clonotype: Its antigen is as yet unknown.

Study-wide points: Ophthalmopathy got predicted by the model a median approximately six months before its onset. Classification by a 13 V-J model distinguished ophthalmopathy from stable hyperthyroidism. Among clonotypes expanded in thyroid above 0.001, most were also found in blood.

Amplification targeted TCR beta CDR3 regions from RNA transcripts. When the TCR CDR3 underwent first-round RT-PCR, the HTBI primer set was used. TCRdb called the multiplex PCR reads again in MiXCR, with one record for every CDR3 protein. The sample includes 610,000 or so distinct CDR3 sequences, about 45% of them seen just once. The hyperthyroidism patients had all been newly diagnosed, and their disease duration was under 2 months. Their ages ranged from 18 to 65 years. This CDR3 is 13 amino acids long. Germline lookup yields CDR1 SGDLS and CDR2 YYNGEE. V lost 4 bases to trimming and J lost 6 bases, with 14 bases between them.

This clonotype was sampled from a woman younger than 30 with Graves' hyperthyroidism. Material for sequencing was peripheral blood or thyroid tissue (not recorded which). The rearrangement links TRBV9 to TRBJ2-7, with D perhaps TRBD2 (6 bases). The CDR3 DNA reads as TGTGCCAGCAGCCCCAGGGAGGATGGCGAGCAGTACTTC. Encoded protein: CASSPREDGEQYF.